The clone carrying this T cell receptor (beta chain) showed up just once. What it recognizes is unknown. Primers: 60 Vbeta forward and 13 Jbeta reverse. The method was immunoSEQ multiplex PCR; TCRdb's version includes in-frame clones alone and lacks a portion of them. The sample holds more than 65,000 clones; about 73% are singletons and the top ten take 11%. The record originates from a study of cytomegalovirus exposure and HLA in healthy donors. Unrecorded immune exposure was likely among donors, who were nominally healthy when sampled. Findings and limits, study-wide: Reports indicate that TCR beta sequences accurately predicted the HLA-A and HLA-B alleles of most subjects. The listing of roughly 160 TCR beta chains classed them as cytomegalovirus-associated.

The CDR3 consists of 16 residues. Trimming removed 2 bases from V and 0 bases from J, with 10 bases in between. CDR1 is SNHLY, CDR2 FYNNEI, per germline. This sequence was found in a woman aged 60-75 years in good health and CMV-seropositive. The rearrangement uses TRBV2 and TRBJ2-2; perhaps TRBD1 as D (6 bases). The sequencing sample was made of PBMCs. The CDR3 sequence: CASSEFGQSNTGELFF. The CDR3 DNA reads TGTGCCAGCAGTGAATTTGGACAGTCGAACACCGGGGAGCTGTTTTTT. The entire variable domain, with the rest obtained from reference TRBV2 and TRBJ2-2, is as follows: EPEVTQTPSHQVTQMGQEVILRCVPISNHLYFYWYRQILGQKVEFLVSFYNNEISEKSEIFDDQFSVERPDGSNFTLKIRSTKLEDSAMYFCASSEFGQSNTGELFFGEGSRLTVL.